This T cell receptor beta chain is drawn from a study of T cell responses to AZD1222 COVID-19 vaccine. Measured with immunoSEQ multiplex PCR; TCRdb has only the in-frame clones, and not every one. The profile shows 80,000 or so clones, around nine tenths of them singletons. A note on this clone: The antigen is not known.

Study-level findings and limits: Possibly, clonal diversity was underestimated; donors were largely white British and included more females. Unmutated variant regions are reportedly the target of nearly half of TCRs that are spike-specific. Spike was spanned by vaccine-associated CD4 TCRs, which were dominant at 160-218 and 743-854.

The CDR3 contains 15 residues. V shed 4 bases and J shed 1 base, with 12 bases lying between them. The germline V gene encodes CDR1 MNHEY and CDR2 SVGAGI. The TCR comes from an adult in good health. The chain employs TRBV6-5 and TRBJ2-3; D gene uncertain. The specimen comprised peripheral blood, sampled on day 0 of AZD1222 vaccination. The CDR3 loop reads CASSSISRGTDTQYF. CDR3 sequence (DNA): TGTGCCAGCAGTTCAATCTCACGGGGCACAGATACGCAGTATTTT.